A selection of T cell receptor beta chains follows, all from one sample in a study of cytomegalovirus exposure and HLA in healthy donors. Using immunoSEQ multiplex PCR, the repertoire was profiled, and TCRdb retains in-frame clones only, with some absent. The table records 200,000 to 250,000 clones, over 80% of them present only once. Sequenced material: PBMCs. The receptors were sampled from a woman younger than 30 in good health and CMV-seronegative. Both conserved end residues are part of each CDR3. Fields, in order: V gene, clone size, D gene, J gene, CDR3 DNA, CDR3 protein. D genes are given only for firm matches. For some rows the clone size is stated as once, few or many, or as a class when expanded; others skip it.

>TRBV9|-|TRBD1|TRBJ1-2
TGTGCCAGCAGCGCCGGGACAGGGGATGTTAGCTACACCTTC
CASSAGTGDVSYTF
>TRBV6-1|-|-|TRBJ2-7
TGTGCCAGCAGTGAAACCTCCTACGAGCAGTACTTC
CASSETSYEQYF
>TRBV15|-|-|TRBJ1-4
TGTGCCACCAGCAGAGAATCGTGGGGGGCTAGGGAAAAACTGTTTTTT
CATSRESWGAREKLFF
>TRBV28|-|TRBD1|TRBJ1-1
TGTGCCAGCAGGGGACAGGGGATCGAAGCTTTCTTT
CASRGQGIEAFF
>TRBV27|once|-|TRBJ1-1
TGTGCCAGCAGTTTATCTTGGGCACAGAGGAACACTGAAGCTTTCTTT
CASSLSWAQRNTEAFF
>TRBV18|-|-|TRBJ1-5
TGTGCCAGCTCACCGGAACGGATCCATAGCAATCAGCCCCAGCATTTT
CASSPERIHSNQPQHF
>TRBV7-6|-|TRBD2|TRBJ2-2
TGTGCCAGCAGCATCGGGACTAGCGGGAGGGAGCTGTTTTTT
CASSIGTSGRELFF
>TRBV5-1|-|-|TRBJ2-7
TGCGCCAGCAGCTTGTCCCACAGCGGCTCCTACGAGCAGTACTTC
CASSLSHSGSYEQYF
>TRBV11-2|-|-|TRBJ2-7
TGTGCCAGCAGCTCGCAGATGACAGCGAGTGGCTACGAGCAGTACTTC
CASSSQMTASGYEQYF
>TRBV7-3|-|-|TRBJ1-1
TGTGCCAGCAGCTTAACAGGGGACACTGAAGCTTTCTTT
CASSLTGDTEAFF
>TRBV5-1|-|-|TRBJ2-3
TGCGCCAGCAGCTCTGAATACAGATCAGATACGCAGTATTTT
CASSSEYRSDTQYF
>TRBV5-1|-|TRBD1|TRBJ1-1
TGCGCCAGCAGCTTGGAGGGGGCCCCCTCGAACACTGAAGCTTTCTTT
CASSLEGAPSNTEAFF
>TRBV6-6|-|TRBD1|TRBJ1-4
TGTGCCAGCAGTTACCCAGGGGGCGGTGAAAAACTGTTTTTT
CASSYPGGGEKLFF
>TRBV18|few|TRBD1|TRBJ2-7
TGTGCCAGCTCACCACCCGGGACAGGGGACTACGAGCAGTACTTC
CASSPPGTGDYEQYF
>TRBV9|-|-|TRBJ2-1
TGTGCCAGCAGCGTACCCGGGTACTACAATGAGCAGTTCTTC
CASSVPGYYNEQFF
>TRBV2|-|-|TRBJ1-3
TGTGCCAGCAGTGAAGAGGGTAGGGTCTCCGGAAACACCATATATTTT
CASSEEGRVSGNTIYF
>TRBV30|-|-|TRBJ2-7
TGTGCCTGGAGTTCGGGCCCCGCCAGTCCCGAGCAGTACTTC
CAWSSGPASPEQYF
>TRBV29-1|-|-|TRBJ2-1
TGCAGCGTTATCGGCGATGAGCAGTTCTTC
CSVIGDEQFF
>TRBV18|-|TRBD2|TRBJ2-1
TGTGCCAGCTCACCTTTTGGCGGGGGCTCCTACAATGAGCAGTTCTTC
CASSPFGGGSYNEQFF
>TRBV5-1|once|TRBD1|TRBJ1-1
TGCGCCAGCAGCTTGACAGGGGGCGCGGATGAGGCTTTCTTT
CASSLTGGADEAFF
>TRBV7-6|few|TRBD1|TRBJ1-1
TGTGCCAGCAGCTTAGACAGGGGGACTGAAGCTTTCTTT
CASSLDRGTEAFF
>TRBV9|-|-|TRBJ1-2
TGTGCCAGCAGCGTGAGCAGGGGACGGAAGATCTATGGCTACACCTTC
CASSVSRGRKIYGYTF
>TRBV5-1|-|-|TRBJ2-3
TGCGCCAGCAGCTTACAGGGGCGGGAAGATACGCAGTATTTT
CASSLQGREDTQYF
>TRBV28|-|TRBD1|TRBJ1-2
TGTGCCAGCAGTAGCCAGGGGGGTGGCTACACCTTC
CASSSQGGGYTF
>TRBV30|-|-|TRBJ2-5
TGTGCCTGGAGTGTTCTCGGGAGCGACCAAGAGACCCAGTACTTC
CAWSVLGSDQETQYF
>TRBV2|-|-|TRBJ2-7
TGTGCCAGCGGGGGACTGAGGGACTTCGAGCAGTACTTC
CASGGLRDFEQYF
>TRBV6-1|-|TRBD1|TRBJ1-4
TGTGCCAGCAGTGAAGCGAGGACAGGGGCTGAAAAACTGTTTTTT
CASSEARTGAEKLFF
>TRBV28|once|TRBD1|TRBJ1-2
TGTGCCAGCAGTCCCTCGACAGGGGTCGTCGGCTACACCTTC
CASSPSTGVVGYTF
>TRBV5-1|-|TRBD2|TRBJ2-1
TGCGCCAGCAGCACTTCAGGGAGGGATGAGCAGTTCTTC
CASSTSGRDEQFF
>TRBV29-1|-|-|TRBJ1-2
TGCAGCGTTGGAGGGGGGGAGGGCTATGGCTACACCTTC
CSVGGGEGYGYTF
>TRBV27|-|-|TRBJ1-4
TGTGCCAGCAGTTCCGCGGGAGGGGCTAATGAAAAACTGTTTTTT
CASSSAGGANEKLFF
>TRBV6-5|-|-|TRBJ1-2
TGTGCCAGCAGGAGAGCTAACTACTATGGCTACACCTTC
CASRRANYYGYTF
>TRBV28|-|TRBD1|TRBJ1-2
TGTGCCAGCACCTCTTCAGGGGGGAACTATGGCTACACCTTC
CASTSSGGNYGYTF
>TRBV10-3|once|-|TRBJ2-1
TGTGCCTCGGGATCGTCGGCTGACAATGAGCAGTTCTTC
CASGSSADNEQFF
>TRBV5-3|-|TRBD1|TRBJ1-2
TGTGCCAGAAGCGTGACAGGGACTAACTATGGCTACACCTTC
CARSVTGTNYGYTF
>TRBV27|-|-|TRBJ1-4
TGTGCCAGCAGTTTCGACGCTCGAAATGAAAAACTGTTTTTT
CASSFDARNEKLFF